This is a list of T cell receptor beta chains from one sample in a study of blood T cells in healthy people across ages. A single record per CDR3 protein comes from TCRdb applying MiXCR to the 5' RACE reads. The profile covers about 1.7 million distinct CDR3 sequences, with roughly 28% appearing a single time and approximately 7.7% taken by the ten largest. The material sequenced was blood. Every receptor here comes from a woman aged 25-40 years in good health. Both conserved end residues are part of each CDR3. A D gene is named only where the DNA matches it firmly. Size tells how often a clone was seen (once, few, many) or the class of an expanded clone, and some rows leave it out.

TRBJ2-1 . TRBD1 TRBV28 TGTGCCAGTAGTTTAAGGCCTAGGGGGCCCTACAATGAGCAGTTCTTC CASSLRPRGPYNEQFF
TRBJ2-1 few TRBD1 TRBV2 TGTGCCACCATATCCCGGGACAGGGTAGGGGGTGAGCAGTTCTTC CATISRDRVGGEQFF
TRBJ2-2 . . TRBV20-1 TGCAGTGCTAGAGATTCGTCCCAGGGGGGGACCGGGGAGCTGTTTTTT CSARDSSQGGTGELFF
TRBJ2-3 few . TRBV5-5 TGTGCCAGCAGCCCCACAGGTTCCCCTAGCACAGATACGCAGTATTTT CASSPTGSPSTDTQYF
TRBJ2-3 many TRBD2 TRBV24-1 TGTGCCACCAGTGATAGCGGGAGGAGCACAGATACGCAGTATTTT CATSDSGRSTDTQYF
TRBJ1-1 . . TRBV7-2 TGTGCCAGCAGCCCAACTGCAAGCCAAGCTTTCTTT CASSPTASQAFF
TRBJ2-5 many . TRBV6-2/TRBV6-3 TGTGCCAGCAGTTACTCGACGGAGACCCAGTACTTC CASSYSTETQYF
TRBJ2-5 few . TRBV29-1 TGCAGCGTTGAGGGAGTTCAGGGGCTACAAGAGACCCAGTACTTC CSVEGVQGLQETQYF
TRBJ1-6 . . TRBV15 TGTGCCACCAGCAGAGATAGGAGCGCCACTTCACCCCTCCACTTT CATSRDRSATSPLHF
TRBJ2-7 . TRBD2 TRBV6-2/TRBV6-3 TGTGCCAGCACGGGGGTAGCGGGCCGGTACGAGCAGTACTTC CASTGVAGRYEQYF
TRBJ2-4 many TRBD1 TRBV6-1 TGTGCCAGCAGGGGGACAGGGCGACTAGCCAAAAACATTCAGTACTTC CASRGTGRLAKNIQYF
TRBJ1-1 . . TRBV6-2/TRBV6-3 TGTGCCAGCCGAGGGTTCGGCACTGAAGCTTTCTTT CASRGFGTEAFF
TRBJ2-5 . TRBD2 TRBV7-2 TGTGCCAGCAGCAAAGGGGCTAGCGGGTACCAAGAGACCCAGTACTTC CASSKGASGYQETQYF
TRBJ2-1 . TRBD2 TRBV2 TGTGCCAGCAGTGTTAACGGGGGGGCGTTGAATGAGCAGTTCTTC CASSVNGGALNEQFF
TRBJ1-6 . TRBD1 TRBV3-1 TGTGCCAGCAGCCGCGGACAGGGTGGCGGGTCACCCCTCCACTTT CASSRGQGGGSPLHF
TRBJ2-3 . . TRBV11-3 TGTGCCAGCAGCTCCGGCACCGGGCGGACTAGCACAGATACGCAGTATTTT CASSSGTGRTSTDTQYF
TRBJ1-1 few . TRBV4-1 TGCGCCAGCAGCCAAGATCGGAAGGGCGGAGCTTTCTTT CASSQDRKGGAFF
TRBJ2-7 few TRBD2 TRBV7-9 TGTGCCAGCAGCTTAGGGTTCAAGTCTAGCGGCGGCTACGAGCAGTACTTC CASSLGFKSSGGYEQYF
TRBJ1-1 few TRBD1 TRBV7-9 TGTGCCAGCAGCATGACAGGGGTACCGAGTGGTGACACTGAAGCTTTCTTT CASSMTGVPSGDTEAFF
TRBJ2-7 . . TRBV10-3 TGTGCCATCTCCGGGGCGGCCTACGAGCAGTACTTC CAISGAAYEQYF
TRBJ2-1 . TRBD1 TRBV7-7 TGTGCCAGCAGCCCAGGGACAGGGACTAACAATGAGCAGTTCTTC CASSPGTGTNNEQFF
TRBJ2-3 few TRBD1 TRBV7-2 TGTGGGGACCGGGACAGTCTTTCGGATACGCAGTATTTT CGDRDSLSDTQYF
TRBJ1-1 . . TRBV9 TGTGCCAGCAGCGTAGGCGAGGGCAACACTGAAGCTTTCTTT CASSVGEGNTEAFF
TRBJ2-3 . . TRBV12-3/TRBV12-4 TGTGCCAGCAGTGCCTCCCGACTAGTGTCAGATACGCAGTATTTT CASSASRLVSDTQYF
TRBJ2-1 . . TRBV18 TGTGCCAGCTCACCAAATGCTCCACACAATGAGCAGTTCTTC CASSPNAPHNEQFF
TRBJ1-5 few . TRBV6-5 TGTGCCAGCAGTAACGACAGGAGATATCAGCCCCAGCATTTT CASSNDRRYQPQHF
TRBJ2-4 few TRBD1 TRBV27 TGTGCCAGCAGCGGGGACAGCCGAATTCAGTACTTC CASSGDSRIQYF
TRBJ2-1 . . TRBV27 TGTGCCAGCAGTTTTCCGGATCTCGATGAGCAGTTCTTC CASSFPDLDEQFF
TRBJ2-4 many TRBD1 TRBV7-2 TGTGCCAGCAGCACCCGGGACAGGGGGCGGTCAGCCAAAAACATTCAGTACTTC CASSTRDRGRSAKNIQYF
TRBJ2-1 . TRBD2 TRBV20-1 TGCAGTGCTAGAGGACTAGCGGGAGGGAGCTCCTACAATGAGCAGTTCTTC CSARGLAGGSSYNEQFF
TRBJ2-7 . TRBD2 TRBV6-1 TGTACCAGCAGTGAGACGGTAGCGGGGGCCTCCTCCTACGAGCAGTACTTC CTSSETVAGASSYEQYF
TRBJ2-5 . . TRBV2 TGTGCCAGCAGTGCCAACCGGGAACCAGGGACCCAGTACTTC CASSANREPGTQYF
TRBJ2-1 . . TRBV9 TGTGCCAGCAGCGTAGCTGGGGCCAGCAATGAGCAGTTCTTC CASSVAGASNEQFF
TRBJ1-1 . . TRBV20-1 TGCAGTGCTAGAGTCGGGTCAGGGCATATGAACACTGAAGCTTTCTTT CSARVGSGHMNTEAFF
TRBJ2-1 . . TRBV4-1 TGCGCCAGCAGCCATCGTAGAGACGATGAGCAGTTCTTC CASSHRRDDEQFF
TRBJ1-1 few . TRBV6-2/TRBV6-3 TGTGCCAGCAGTTACTCGAAGGGTTCCCGTGGTGAAGCTTTCTTT CASSYSKGSRGEAFF
TRBJ2-1 few TRBD2 TRBV4-3 TGCGCCAGCAGCCAATCCCACTTAGCGGGAGGTTTTGGCAATGAGCAGTTCTTC CASSQSHLAGGFGNEQFF
TRBJ2-5 many TRBD2 TRBV9 TGTGCCAGCAGCCTCCTTCTTGTAGCGGGGGCCCCTCGGGGAGAGACCCAGTACTTC CASSLLLVAGAPRGETQYF
TRBJ2-3 few . TRBV14 TGTGCCAGCAGCCAAGTACCCAAGGAAAAGCAGTATTTT CASSQVPKEKQYF
TRBJ2-7 many TRBD1 TRBV5-1 TGCGCCAGCAGCACGTCCGCCGAGACAGGGGGCACCTACGAGCAGTACTTC CASSTSAETGGTYEQYF
TRBJ2-3 . TRBD2 TRBV7-2 TGTGCCGGCAGCCTTACTAGCGGGAGGACAGATACGCAGTATTTT CAGSLTSGRTDTQYF